The 26 T cell receptor beta chains presented below share a single source sample, sequenced in a study of tumor-infiltrating lymphocytes in oesophageal squamous cell carcinoma. TCRdb ran MiXCR on the PCR reads and lists one entry per CDR3 protein. The sample lists 21,000 or so distinct CDR3 sequences; less than 45% were seen once. The sequenced material came from esophageal tumor tissue. Receptors were obtained from a male donor with esophageal squamous cell carcinoma.

This clonotype was counted between two and nine times. The chain links TRBV9 to TRBJ2-4, with D possibly being TRBD1 (6 bases). The tail of the sequence fits TRBJ2-7 better, so the J call may be wrong. The CDR3 consists of 13 residues. The germline gives CDR1 SGDLS, CDR2 YYNGEE. This chain's CDR3 is CASSVEGVAEQYF. For the CDR3, the DNA is TGTGCCAGCAGCGTAGAGGGGGTCGCCGAGCAGTACTTC.

With regard to this clonotype: No conserved phenylalanine or tryptophan is present at the end of the CDR3, so a read error is the likely explanation. The DNA is omitted, as the CDR3 cannot be located on it reliably, and the CDR3 follows TCRdb's listing. The chain joins TRBV28 to TRBJ2-3. Germline lookup yields CDR1 MDHEN and CDR2 SYDVKM. 15 amino acids form the CDR3, both terminal residues included. The CDR3 is CASTQRKGLATPSVR.

Comment on this clonotype: A much larger clone lies one base from this, so it may be a read error. The rearrangement uses TRBV19 and TRBJ2-2; 8 bases line up with TRBD2. Germline V gives CDR1 LNHDA, CDR2 SQIVND (reference sequence). The CDR3 spans 14 residues. Losses at the gene ends were 4 bases for V and 4 bases for J; bases not matched to a gene: 2. The DNA for the CDR3 is TGTGCCAGTAGTAGCGGGGGGCTCACCGGGGAGCTGTTTTTT. The encoded protein is CASSSGGLTGELFF.

This clonotype was found a few times. The CDR3 ends on some other residue instead of the conserved phenylalanine or tryptophan, so this is likely a read error. The limits of the CDR3 on the DNA are not certain, so only TCRdb's listed CDR3 is given. V gene TRBV5-6 combines with J gene TRBJ2-1; the table's D call, TRBD1, has no DNA check behind it. Germline V gives CDR1 SGHDT, CDR2 YYEEEE. The length of the CDR3 is 16 amino acids, counting both ends. The CDR3 sequence: CASSQPTVDYGYTFGS.

The CDR3 DNA follows: TGTGCCAGCAGTGATGGGGGGGGTCAGCCCCAGCATTTT. Translating gives CASSDGGGQPQHF. V and J are TRBV2 and TRBJ1-5, with TRBD1 as a possible D gene (5 bases). Trimming shortened V by 3 bases and J by 6 bases, and 9 bases separated the two germline ends. Germline V gives CDR1 SNHLY, CDR2 FYNNEI. This CDR3 spans 13 amino acids.

This clonotype was counted many times. The chain carries TRBV12-3 or TRBV12-4 and TRBJ1-5; 7 bases map to TRBD1. The CDR3 spans 17 residues. Germline trimming cut 0 bases from V and 1 base from J; bases unmatched to any gene: 6. The CDR3 DNA reads as TGTGCCAGCAGTTTAGCGCAGGGGGGCCTGAGCAATCAGCCCCAGCATTTT. Its translation: CASSLAQGGLSNQPQHF.

This clonotype occurred many times. The V gene is TRBV5-1, the J gene TRBJ1-2; D gene unclear. In germline, CDR1 is SGHRS, CDR2 YFSETQ. The CDR3 is 14 residues long. Trimming left V 1 base short and J 8 bases short, with 15 bases between. The CDR3 DNA is TGCGCCAGCAGCTTGCTCACGGGAGGGTACGGCTACACCTTC. Its translation is CASSLLTGGYGYTF.

The CDR3 bases are TGTGCCAGCAGCTCAGGTGTGGCCTACGAGCAGTACTTC. It codes for CASSSGVAYEQYF. The V call is TRBV7-2, the J call TRBJ2-1; D remains unclear. The J call may be faulty, since TRBJ2-7 better matches the DNA end. Germline CDR1 and CDR2: SGHTA and FQGNSA. The length of the CDR3 is 13 residues.

The chain uses TRBV5-4 and TRBJ1-6; D is undetermined. V lost 3 bases and J lost 8, with 15 bases in between. CDR1 and CDR2 from the germline V gene are SGHNT and YYREEE (reference sequence). The CDR3 has 15 residues. The CDR3 DNA follows: TGTGCCAGCAGCTCGGAGGTGAATTCGGATTCACCCCTCCACTTT. Amino acids: CASSSEVNSDSPLHF.

This clonotype showed up many times. The rearrangement links TRBV12-3 or TRBV12-4 to TRBJ2-1; 11 nucleotides align to TRBD2. The CDR3 contains 13 residues. V lost 4 bases and J lost 7; bases outside the gene matches: 0. The CDR3 is CASSWTSGNEQFF. The DNA of the CDR3 is TGTGCCAGCAGTTGGACTAGCGGGAATGAGCAGTTCTTC.

This chain uses TRBV18 with TRBJ1-4; no firm D call. The V and J ends lost 3 bases and 0 bases respectively, with 5 bases between them. The germline gives CDR1 KGHSH, CDR2 LQKENI. CDR3 length: 14 residues. CDR3 in amino acids: CASSPVTTNEKLFF. For the CDR3, the DNA is TGTGCCAGCTCACCCGTAACAACTAATGAAAAACTGTTTTTT.

The sample holds a few counts of this clonotype. V is TRBV7-3 and J is TRBJ2-1, with 14 bases lining up with TRBD2. Unmatched junction bases numbered 14, after V lost 4 bases and J lost 6 bases. Germline-derived CDR1 and CDR2 are SGHTA and FQGTGA. The CDR3 extends over 19 amino acids. Here the CDR3 DNA reads TGTGCCAGCAGCTCAACCGGGACTAGCGGGAGTTTTTTCGGCAATGAGCAGTTCTTC. This translates into CASSSTGTSGSFFGNEQFF. The variable domain in full, with the rest retrieved from reference TRBV7-3 and TRBJ2-1, is GAGVSQTPSNKVTEKGKYVELRCDPISGHTALYWYRQSLGQGPEFLIYFQGTGAADDSGLPNDRFFAVRPEGSVSTLKIQRTERGDSAVYLCASSSTGTSGSFFGNEQFFGPGTRLTVL.

The sample holds many counts of this clonotype. A read error is possible here, since a much larger clone lies one base away. This chain connects TRBV7-9 to TRBJ2-1; D unclear. Trimming removed 5 bases at V and 10 bases at J, with 12 bases between. Looked up from germline, CDR1 is SEHNR and CDR2 is FQNEAQ (reference sequence). CDR3 length: 12 amino acids. This CDR3 reads CASSTSNYEQFF. The CDR3 nucleotides read TGTGCCAGCAGCACATCAAACTACGAGCAGTTCTTC.

Ten or more counts support this clonotype. Since a much larger clone is just one base distant, this may be a read error. This sequence joins TRBV7-9 and TRBJ2-1; no reliable D call. The tail of the sequence fits TRBJ2-7 better, so the J call may be wrong. Per germline, CDR1 SEHNR and CDR2 FQNEAQ (reference sequence). The CDR3 totals 11 residues. For the CDR3, the DNA is TGTGCCAGCAGACTATACAATGAGCAGTACTTC. Amino acid sequence: CASRLYNEQYF.

This clonotype has a count of ten or more. A read error is possible here, since a much larger clone lies one base away. The chain joins TRBV27 to TRBJ2-5; no reliable D call. Germline lookup yields CDR1 MNHEY and CDR2 SMNVEV (reference sequence). CDR3 length: 15 residues. V dropped 0 bases and J dropped 11 bases, with 19 bases sitting between them. The CDR3 bases are TGTGCCAGCAGTTTATCAGCTTTTGGTGTGAATGAGCAGTACTTC. Its translation: CASSLSAFGVNEQYF.

The chain links TRBV7-3 to TRBJ2-1, with 9 bases identical to TRBD1. The J call may not be correct, given that the DNA end is closer to TRBJ2-5. CDR3 length: 17 residues. CDR1 is SGHTA and CDR2 is FQGTGA in the germline V gene. In DNA, the CDR3 is TGTGCCAGCATCTCTGACAGGGGGAGATCCCTAATCGAGACCCAGTACTTC. As protein: CASISDRGRSLIETQYF.

This clonotype was recorded at least ten times. The chain combines TRBV5-1 with TRBJ2-5; 9 bases align to TRBD1. This CDR3 is 14 amino acids long. Germline CDR1 is SGHRS and CDR2 is YFSETQ. Unmatched junction bases numbered 5, after V lost 4 bases and J lost 4 bases. CDR3 sequence reads: CASSTGQGGETQYF. CDR3 bases: TGCGCCAGCAGCACGGGACAGGGTGGAGAGACCCAGTACTTC.

In regard to this clonotype: The junction differs from germline at one of its ends, possibly a read error. This chain links TRBV6-9 with TRBJ1-2; D might be TRBD1 (5 bases). This CDR3 is 15 amino acids long. Germline values: CDR1 MNHGY, CDR2 SVAAGI. DNA of the CDR3: TGTTCCAGCAGTTCCCCCCAGGGCAATATCCATGGCTACACCTTC. This sequence encodes CSSSSPQGNIHGYTF.

This clonotype was seen many times. This chain links TRBV18 with TRBJ2-5, with 7 bases fitting TRBD2. This CDR3 region has 15 residues. The V gene end was trimmed by 3 bases and the J gene end by 4 bases; junction bases not matched to a gene: 8. Per germline, CDR1 KGHSH and CDR2 LQKENI. CDR3 DNA: TGTGCCAGCTCACCCTCTAGCGGCCCTAGAGAGACCCAGTACTTC. Translated, it gives CASSPSSGPRETQYF.

The chain couples TRBV5-6 to TRBJ2-3; the match to TRBD2 covers 16 bases. From germline, CDR1 is SGHDT and CDR2 YYEEEE. The V gene end was trimmed by 0 bases and the J gene end by 14 bases; junction bases not matched to a gene: 21. The CDR3 loop spans 20 amino acids. CDR3 loop: CASSLASGLAGGPRTGELYF. The CDR3 bases are TGTGCCAGCAGCTTGGCCTCGGGACTAGCGGGGGGGCCTCGAACCGGGGAGCTGTATTTT.

The chain joins TRBV7-6 to TRBJ1-1, with D possibly TRBD2 on 5 matching bases. The J call is in doubt because the DNA end fits TRBJ2-1 better. The CDR3 length is 15 residues. Germline assignment: CDR1 SGHVS and CDR2 FNYEAQ. The CDR3 here is CASSLSGLSVNEQFF. CDR3 DNA sequence: TGTGCCAGCAGCTTATCGGGATTGTCGGTGAATGAGCAGTTCTTC.

This clonotype was found a few times. The CDR3 sequence: CASSLSRIQETQFF. The CDR3 DNA reads as TGCGCCAGCAGCTTGAGCAGGATACAAGAGACCCAGTTCTTC. The chain uses TRBV5-1 and TRBJ2-5; D gene ambiguous. The DNA end favors TRBJ2-1, so the J call may be wrong. The V gene's germline CDR1 is SGHRS and CDR2 YFSETQ. The CDR3 sequence is 14 residues long.

The rearrangement uses TRBV7-6 and TRBJ2-2; 7 bases are shared with TRBD1. The junction had 5 bases not matched to a gene; V was cut back by 0 bases and J by 4 bases. Germline assignment: CDR1 SGHVS and CDR2 FNYEAQ. The CDR3 spans 16 residues. The CDR3 coding sequence is TGTGCCAGCAGCTTAGCGCGATGGGACAGCACCGGGGAGCTGTTTTTT. Its protein product is CASSLARWDSTGELFF.

The chain has TRBV7-2 and TRBJ2-3; TRBD2 aligns across 9 bases. With the DNA end fitting TRBJ2-7 better, the J assignment may be wrong. The CDR3 length is 16 residues. Germline V gene sequence: CDR1 SGHTA, CDR2 FQGNSA. CDR3 in DNA: TGTGCCAGCAGCTTAGGAGTCAGTCTAGCGGGATCCGAGCAGTACTTC. Protein: CASSLGVSLAGSEQYF.

The rearrangement joins TRBV12-3 or TRBV12-4 to TRBJ2-3; TRBD2 is a possible D gene (5 bases). The CDR3 runs 13 residues. V dropped 4 bases and J dropped 1 base, with 6 bases sitting between them. The CDR3 is CASSYGGTDTQYF. CDR3 in DNA: TGTGCCAGCAGTTACGGGGGCACAGATACGCAGTATTTT.

The V and J genes are TRBV7-6 and TRBJ2-1, with D perhaps given as TRBD1 or TRBD2 (6 bases each). This CDR3 region has 15 residues. Trimming pared 1 base from V and 6 bases from J, leaving 13 bases between. CDR1 is SGHVS and CDR2 is FNYEAQ in the germline V gene. The CDR3 DNA sequence: TGTGCCAGCAGCTTAGACGGGGGCAGGGGCAATGAGCAGTTCTTC. Translation: CASSLDGGRGNEQFF.